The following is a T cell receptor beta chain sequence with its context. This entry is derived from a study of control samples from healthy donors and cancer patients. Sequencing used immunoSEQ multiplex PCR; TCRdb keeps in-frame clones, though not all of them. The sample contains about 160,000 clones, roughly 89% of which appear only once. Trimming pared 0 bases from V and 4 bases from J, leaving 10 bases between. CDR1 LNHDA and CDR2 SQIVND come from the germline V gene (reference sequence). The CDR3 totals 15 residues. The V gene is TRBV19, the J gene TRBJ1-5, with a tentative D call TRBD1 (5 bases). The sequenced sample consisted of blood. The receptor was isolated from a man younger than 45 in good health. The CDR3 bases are TGTGCCAGTAGTATAGACCGACAGAGTAATCAGCCCCAGCATTTT. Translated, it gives CASSIDRQSNQPQHF.